This T cell receptor (beta chain) stems from a study of control samples from healthy donors and cancer patients. Clones were read by immunoSEQ multiplex PCR, and TCRdb kept only the in-frame ones, dropping some. The repertoire holds some 140,000 clones, with roughly 92% as singletons. Per the germline V gene, CDR1 is MGHRA and CDR2 is YSYEKL. V lost 4 bases and J lost 6; bases outside the gene matches: 8. The CDR3 is 16 amino acids. This TCR was sampled from a man aged 25 to 40 in good health. Specimen: blood. The rearrangement links TRBV4-1 to TRBJ1-5, with 11 positions matching TRBD1. The CDR3 is CASSRLPGQGVQPQHF. The CDR3 DNA follows: TGCGCCAGCAGCCGACTTCCGGGACAGGGGGTTCAGCCCCAGCATTTT.